This T cell receptor beta chain was captured by sequencing in a study of T-cell reconstitution after alpha-beta-depleted transplantation in children. Overall study findings and caveats: Day-60 TCRbeta diversity that was high in some patients was derived from surviving recipient T cells and thymic progenitors. Roughly two months post-transplant, alpha-beta T cells reportedly originated from several hundred graft clones that had expanded. By one year post-transplant, T-cell counts and diversity largely arose from T cells that were newly produced.

The CDR3 is 13 amino acids. Germline V gene sequence: CDR1 MNHEY, CDR2 SMNVEV (reference sequence). J lost 4 bases, V lost 6 bases, and 4 bases had no gene match. This clonotype appeared many times. The antigen is unknown. A TCRbeta library incorporating unique molecular identifiers was prepared. TCRdb used MiXCR to reprocess the PCR reads, holding one entry per CDR3 protein. The sample yields 900,000 or so distinct CDR3 sequences, roughly 15% seen once. The receptor was isolated from a male patient aged 5 to 17 who had a stem cell transplant for acute lymphoblastic leukemia, so the T cells may come from the graft donor. The sample here was PBMCs, mostly from graft donor cells, taken 360 days after TCRalphabeta/CD19-depleted stem cell transplant. This chain joins TRBV27 and TRBJ2-5; 8 nucleotides align to TRBD2. The CDR3 nucleotides are TGTGCCAGCAGAAGAAGCGGGAGAGAGACCCAGTACTTC. It encodes CASRRSGRETQYF.